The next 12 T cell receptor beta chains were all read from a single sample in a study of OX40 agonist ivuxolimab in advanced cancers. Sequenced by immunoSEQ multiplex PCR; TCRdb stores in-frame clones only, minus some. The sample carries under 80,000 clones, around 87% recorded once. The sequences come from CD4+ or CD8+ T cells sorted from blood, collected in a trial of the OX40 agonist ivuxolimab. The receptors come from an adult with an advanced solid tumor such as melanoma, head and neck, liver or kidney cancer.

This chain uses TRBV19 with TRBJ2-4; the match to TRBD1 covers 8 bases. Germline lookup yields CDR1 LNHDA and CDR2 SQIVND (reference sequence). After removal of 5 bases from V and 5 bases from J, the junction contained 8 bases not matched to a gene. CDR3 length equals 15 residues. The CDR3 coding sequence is TGTGCCAGTAGTGTCGACAGGGGTTCACAAAACATTCAGTACTTC. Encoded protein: CASSVDRGSQNIQYF.

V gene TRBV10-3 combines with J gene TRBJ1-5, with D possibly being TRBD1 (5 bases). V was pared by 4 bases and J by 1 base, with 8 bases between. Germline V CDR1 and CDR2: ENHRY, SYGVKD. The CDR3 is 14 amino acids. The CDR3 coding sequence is TGTGCCATCAGTGGACAGCCGAGCAATCAGCCCCAGCATTTT. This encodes CAISGQPSNQPQHF.

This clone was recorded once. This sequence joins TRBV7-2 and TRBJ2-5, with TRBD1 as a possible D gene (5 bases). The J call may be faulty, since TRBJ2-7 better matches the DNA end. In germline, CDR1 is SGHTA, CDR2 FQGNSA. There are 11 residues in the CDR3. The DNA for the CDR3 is TGTGCCAGCGGGGCCTCCTACGAGCAGTACTTC. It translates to CASGASYEQYF.

CDR3 sequence (DNA): TGTGCCAGCAGTTCCGGGACTAGCGGGAGCTACGAGCAGTACTTC. Translated, it gives CASSSGTSGSYEQYF. The chain carries TRBV28 and TRBJ2-7; 14 bases map to TRBD2. V lost 4 bases and J lost 3; bases outside the gene matches: 2. Germline V gives CDR1 MDHEN, CDR2 SYDVKM. There are 15 residues in the CDR3.

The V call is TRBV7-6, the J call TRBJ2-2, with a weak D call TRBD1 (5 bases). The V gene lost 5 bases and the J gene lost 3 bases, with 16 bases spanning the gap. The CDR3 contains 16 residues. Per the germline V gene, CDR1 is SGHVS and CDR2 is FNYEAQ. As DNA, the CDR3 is TGTGCCAGCAGCGATAGGACACCCGCTGACACCGGGGAGCTGTTTTTT. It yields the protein CASSDRTPADTGELFF.

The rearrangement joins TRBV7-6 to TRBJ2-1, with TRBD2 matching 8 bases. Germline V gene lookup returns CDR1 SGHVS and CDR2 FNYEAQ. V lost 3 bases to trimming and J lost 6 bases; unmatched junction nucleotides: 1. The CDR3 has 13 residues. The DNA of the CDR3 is TGTGCCAGCAGCTTTAGCGGGGTCAATGAGCAGTTCTTC. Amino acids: CASSFSGVNEQFF.

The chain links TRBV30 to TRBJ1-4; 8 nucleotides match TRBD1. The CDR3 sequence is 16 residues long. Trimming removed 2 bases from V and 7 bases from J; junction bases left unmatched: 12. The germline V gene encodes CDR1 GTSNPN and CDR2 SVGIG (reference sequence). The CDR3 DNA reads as TGTGCCTGGAGTCCGTCGAGACAGGGGCTGATTGAAAAACTGTTTTTT. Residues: CAWSPSRQGLIEKLFF.

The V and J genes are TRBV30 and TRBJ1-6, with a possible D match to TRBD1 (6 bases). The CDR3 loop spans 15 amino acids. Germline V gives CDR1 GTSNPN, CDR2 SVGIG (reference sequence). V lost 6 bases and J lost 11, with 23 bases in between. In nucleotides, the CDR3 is TGTGCCTGCAAGGCCCCAAGGGGGGAGGCGACACCCCTCCACTTT. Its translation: CACKAPRGEATPLHF.

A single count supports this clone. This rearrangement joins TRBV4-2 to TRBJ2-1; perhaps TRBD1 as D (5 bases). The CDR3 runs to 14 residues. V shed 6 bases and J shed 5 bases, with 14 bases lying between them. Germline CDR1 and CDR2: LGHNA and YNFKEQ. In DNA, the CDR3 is TGTGCCAGCAGTTCCGCCCAGGGTCACAATGAGCAGTTCTTC. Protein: CASSSAQGHNEQFF.

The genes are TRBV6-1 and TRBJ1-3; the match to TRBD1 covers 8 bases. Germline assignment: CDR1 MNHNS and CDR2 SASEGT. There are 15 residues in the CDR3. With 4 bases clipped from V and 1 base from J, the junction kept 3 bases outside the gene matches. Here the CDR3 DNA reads TGTGCCAGCAGTGCAAGGACAGGGTCTGGAAACACCATATATTTT. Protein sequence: CASSARTGSGNTIYF.

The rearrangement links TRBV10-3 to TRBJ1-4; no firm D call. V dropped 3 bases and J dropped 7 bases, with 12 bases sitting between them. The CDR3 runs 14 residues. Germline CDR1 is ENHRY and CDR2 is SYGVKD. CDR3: CAISEGNGGEKLFF. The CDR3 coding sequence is TGTGCCATCAGTGAAGGGAACGGCGGTGAAAAACTGTTTTTT.

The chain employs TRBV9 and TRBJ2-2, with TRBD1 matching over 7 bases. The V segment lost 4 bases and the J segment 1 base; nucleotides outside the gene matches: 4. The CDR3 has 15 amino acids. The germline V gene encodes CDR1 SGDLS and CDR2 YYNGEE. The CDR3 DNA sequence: TGTGCCAGCAGCCCCCGGACAGGGAACACCGGGGAGCTGTTTTTT. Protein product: CASSPRTGNTGELFF.